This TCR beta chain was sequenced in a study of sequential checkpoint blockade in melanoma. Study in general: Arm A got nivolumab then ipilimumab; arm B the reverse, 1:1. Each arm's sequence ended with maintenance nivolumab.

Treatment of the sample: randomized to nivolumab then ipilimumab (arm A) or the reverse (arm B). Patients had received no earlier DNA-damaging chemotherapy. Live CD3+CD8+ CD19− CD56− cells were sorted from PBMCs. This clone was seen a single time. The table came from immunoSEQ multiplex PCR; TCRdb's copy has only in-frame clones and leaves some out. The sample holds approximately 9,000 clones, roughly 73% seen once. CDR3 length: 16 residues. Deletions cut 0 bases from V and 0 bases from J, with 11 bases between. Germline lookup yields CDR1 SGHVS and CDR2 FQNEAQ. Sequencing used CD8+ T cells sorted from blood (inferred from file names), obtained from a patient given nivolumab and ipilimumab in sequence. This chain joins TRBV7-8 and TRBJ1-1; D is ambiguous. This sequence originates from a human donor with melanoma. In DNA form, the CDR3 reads TGTGCCAGCAGCTTAGCGGTGGGAGCCATGAACACTGAAGCTTTCTTT. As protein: CASSLAVGAMNTEAFF.